The rows below give T cell receptor beta chains drawn from one sample of a study of technical replicates of blood from a handful of donors. TCRdb keeps only in-frame clones here, not all; method: immunoSEQ multiplex PCR. The table records about 70,000 clones, roughly 92% of them present only once. Sequenced: T cells isolated from PBMCs. Receptors were obtained from a human donor in good health. Each CDR3 is given with its conserved first and last residue. The order of the fields is V gene, clone size, D gene, J gene, CDR3 length, CDR3 protein, CDR3 DNA. D genes are given only for firm matches. Clone size appears in some rows only: once, few, many, or a class for an expanded clone.

TRBV19,-,TRBD1,TRBJ1-5,15,CASSIDRGFVQPQHF,TGTGCCAGTAGTATCGACAGGGGGTTTGTTCAGCCCCAGCATTTT
TRBV5-1,-,TRBD1,TRBJ2-7,17,CASSLFGQGNPAYEQYF,TGCGCCAGCAGCTTGTTTGGACAGGGAAACCCCGCCTACGAGCAGTACTTC
TRBV7-8,-,-,TRBJ2-7,12,CASSPHGYEQYF,TGTGCCAGCAGCCCACATGGCTACGAGCAGTACTTC
TRBV5-1,-,-,TRBJ2-5,14,CASSLGLVQETQYF,TGCGCCAGCAGCTTGGGACTAGTTCAAGAGACCCAGTACTTC
TRBV7-9,-,-,TRBJ1-3,14,CASSLGASGNTIYF,TGTGCCAGCAGCTTGGGGGCTTCGGGAAACACCATATATTTT
TRBV4-3,-,TRBD1,TRBJ2-7,17,CASSRGGQDYRSYEQYF,TGCGCCAGCAGCCGAGGGGGACAGGACTACAGGTCCTACGAGCAGTACTTC
TRBV4-1,-,-,TRBJ1-2,13,CASSPTLYYGYTF,TGCGCCAGCAGTCCTACTTTGTACTATGGCTACACCTTC
TRBV27,-,-,TRBJ2-7,14,CASSFQDRNYEQYF,TGTGCCAGCAGTTTTCAGGACAGAAATTACGAGCAGTACTTC
TRBV27,once,-,TRBJ2-7,14,CASSPADAAYEQYF,TGTGCCAGCAGTCCGGCCGACGCGGCCTACGAGCAGTACTTC
TRBV15,-,TRBD2,TRBJ2-2,15,CATSGPSSGGGELFF,TGTGCCACCAGCGGACCTTCTAGCGGGGGCGGGGAGCTGTTTTTT
TRBV9,-,-,TRBJ1-1,14,CASSPWSGNTEAFF,TGTGCCAGCAGCCCCTGGTCCGGTAACACTGAAGCTTTCTTT